Below are 13 T cell receptor beta chains sequenced from a single sample in a study of neoadjuvant anti-PD-1 for oral cavity cancer. Produced via immunoSEQ multiplex PCR; TCRdb's table is partial and in-frame only. The sample lists under 15,000 clones; 55% to 75% were seen once. This material consisted of PBMCs, taken before nivolumab (anti-PD-1) treatment. These receptors were obtained from a person aged 35-80 years with oral cavity squamous cell carcinoma.

The rearrangement links TRBV27 to TRBJ2-7, with 8 positions matching TRBD1. CDR1 is MNHEY and CDR2 is SMNVEV in the germline V gene (reference sequence). CDR3 length equals 15 residues. J lost 0 bases, V lost 4 bases, and 5 bases had no gene match. The CDR3 DNA sequence: TGTGCCAGCAGTTCCCAGGGGGCAGACTCCTACGAGCAGTACTTC. Translation: CASSSQGADSYEQYF.

This CDR3 reads CASPAGLAGTTDTQYF. Here the CDR3 DNA reads TGTGCCAGCCCGGCGGGGCTAGCGGGGACCACAGATACGCAGTATTTT. The rearrangement joins TRBV2 to TRBJ2-3; TRBD2 aligns across 9 bases. The CDR3 length is 16 residues. V was pared by 8 bases and J by 2 bases, with 11 bases of the junction left unmatched. Per the germline V gene, CDR1 is SNHLY and CDR2 is FYNNEI.

The rearrangement links TRBV7-8 to TRBJ2-3; D ambiguous. The CDR3 is 11 amino acids. V was shortened by 1 base and J by 6 bases, with 2 bases between the two germline ends. Germline V gene sequence: CDR1 SGHVS, CDR2 FQNEAQ. CDR3 protein: CASSLDDTQYF. The DNA for the CDR3 is TGTGCCAGCAGCTTAGACGATACGCAGTATTTT.

The chain employs TRBV4-1 and TRBJ2-7; 9 positions match TRBD1. Germline CDR1 MGHRA, CDR2 YSYEKL. The CDR3 is 16 residues long. With V trimmed by 6 bases and J by 0 bases, 9 bases remained unmatched. The DNA of the CDR3 is TGCGCCAGCAGGCCCGATACAGGGGGCTTCTCCTACGAGCAGTACTTC. Residues: CASRPDTGGFSYEQYF.

The chain employs TRBV30 and TRBJ2-7; a weak D match, TRBD1 (6 bases). V was pared by 2 bases and J by 6 bases, with 17 bases between. The CDR3 has 14 residues. Germline V gene data show CDR1 as GTSNPN and CDR2 as SVGIG (reference sequence). CDR3 coding DNA: TGTGCCTGGAGTCTAACTTTTCCACAGGGCGAGCAGTACTTC. Residues: CAWSLTFPQGEQYF.

V is TRBV7-6 and J is TRBJ2-7; 12 bases match TRBD2. The CDR3 totals 14 residues. V trimming: 5 bases; J trimming: 6 bases; junction bases outside the gene matches: 5. CDR1 and CDR2 from the germline V gene are SGHVS and FNYEAQ. The CDR3 sequence: CASSVGTSGFEQYF. CDR3 nucleotide sequence: TGTGCCAGCAGCGTCGGGACTAGCGGGTTCGAGCAGTACTTC.

The chain is built from TRBV7-9 and TRBJ1-5; D possibly corresponds to TRBD1 (5 bases). Germline loops: CDR1 SEHNR, CDR2 FQNEAQ (reference sequence). Deletions cut 5 bases from V and 2 bases from J, with 7 bases between. This CDR3 is 13 amino acids long. CDR3 residues: CASSAQGNQPQHF. The CDR3 nucleotides read TGTGCCAGCAGCGCACAGGGCAATCAGCCCCAGCATTTT. The variable domain in full, completed from reference TRBV7-9 and TRBJ1-5, reads DTGVSQNPRHKITKRGQNVTFRCDPISEHNRLYWYRQTLGQGPEFLTYFQNEAQLEKSRLLSDRFSAERPKGSFSTLEIQRTEQGDSAMYLCASSAQGNQPQHFGDGTRLSIL.

This clone was counted only a few times. The V and J genes are TRBV6-1 and TRBJ2-7, with 11 nucleotides matching TRBD2. The J segment lost 2 bases and the V segment lost 4 bases, leaving 7 bases of the junction unmatched. The CDR3 totals 16 residues. The germline gives CDR1 MNHNS, CDR2 SASEGT. The CDR3 loop reads CASSGGTSGTTYEQYF. In DNA form, the CDR3 reads TGTGCCAGCAGTGGAGGGACTAGCGGCACCACCTACGAGCAGTACTTC.

By share, this clone counts as medium-sized (0.01 to 0.1%). One junction end disagrees with the germline gene, perhaps due to a read error. V and J are TRBV28 and TRBJ1-4; 7 nucleotides agree with TRBD1. This CDR3 has 13 amino acids. Germline lookup yields CDR1 MDHEN and CDR2 SYDVKM. The CDR3 loop is CASSLSGRQGWYF. In DNA form, the CDR3 reads TGTGCCAGCAGTTTATCGGGGCGACAGGGATGGTATTTT.

This clone was picked up a small number of times. J is TRBJ1-6 and V is TRBV6-5; the D gene is possibly TRBD1 (6 bases). In germline, CDR1 is MNHEY, CDR2 SVGAGI. This CDR3 contains 15 residues. V gave up 7 bases and J gave up 8 bases, with 18 bases separating them. The CDR3 reads CASTLKGRGDSPLHF. Written as DNA, the CDR3 is TGTGCCAGCACCCTCAAGGGCAGGGGAGATTCACCCCTCCACTTT.

The gene calls are TRBV7-2 and TRBJ1-1, with 7 bases that match TRBD1. CDR3 length: 13 amino acids. Looked up from germline, CDR1 is SGHTA and CDR2 is FQGNSA. J gave up 6 bases and V 6 bases, and 7 bases lay outside the gene matches. CDR3 sequence: CASSSTQGAEAFF. The CDR3 coding sequence is TGTGCCAGCAGTTCTACTCAGGGGGCTGAAGCTTTCTTT.

This clone was seen more than once but under ten times. The chain links TRBV5-6 to TRBJ1-2, with D possibly being TRBD1 (6 bases). The CDR3 is 14 residues long. V gave up 4 bases and J gave up 3 bases, with 13 bases separating them. Germline CDR1 is SGHDT and CDR2 is YYEEEE. Here the CDR3 reads CASSPGQSYYGYTF. DNA of the CDR3: TGTGCCAGCAGCCCCGGACAGTCTTACTATGGCTACACCTTC.

The chain carries TRBV19 and TRBJ2-7; 7 bases are a match to TRBD2. The CDR3 runs 15 residues. Losses at the gene ends were 4 bases for V and 1 base for J; bases not matched to a gene: 7. CDR1 is LNHDA, CDR2 SQIVND, per germline (reference sequence). CDR3 DNA: TGTGCCAGTAGTACCATTCCGGGGGGATCCTACGAGCAGTACTTC. This gives the protein CASSTIPGGSYEQYF.